The next 8 T cell receptor beta chains were all read from a single sample in a study of cytomegalovirus exposure and HLA in healthy donors. Primers included in the PCR were 60 Vbeta and 13 Jbeta primers. Measured with immunoSEQ multiplex PCR; TCRdb has only the in-frame clones, and not every one. This sample yields approximately 220,000 clones, of which 76% are seen a single time; 0.63% belongs to the top ten. Specimen: PBMCs. The receptors were sampled from a young man in good health and CMV-seronegative.

The chain carries TRBV28 and TRBJ2-5, with no clear D. Trimming shortened V by 7 bases and J by 1 base, and 10 bases separated the two germline ends. This CDR3 region has 13 residues. Germline CDR1 is MDHEN and CDR2 is SYDVKM. CDR3 nucleotides: TGTGCCAGCAAATTAGGAGTCCAAGAGACCCAGTACTTC. It codes for CASKLGVQETQYF.

This chain connects TRBV19 to TRBJ2-3, with 12 bases matching TRBD1. Germline assignment: CDR1 LNHDA and CDR2 SQIVND (reference sequence). The CDR3 is made up of 16 amino acids. V lost 1 base, J lost 7 bases, and 6 bases stayed unmatched. CDR3: CASSIVGTGGVHTQYF. The CDR3 region has the DNA TGTGCCAGTAGTATAGTGGGGACAGGGGGCGTACATACGCAGTATTTT.

The chain employs TRBV6-5 and TRBJ1-1, with TRBD1 matching 8 bases. The CDR3 runs to 15 residues. The V gene end was trimmed by 6 bases and the J gene end by 5 bases; junction bases not matched to a gene: 11. CDR1 MNHEY and CDR2 SVGAGI come from the germline V gene. The CDR3 DNA sequence: TGTGCCAGCAGATTGGACAGGGCGGTGGGGACTGAAGCTTTCTTT. Amino acid sequence: CASRLDRAVGTEAFF.

The chain joins TRBV6-1 to TRBJ1-2, with D possibly matching TRBD1 (5 bases). The CDR3 has 17 residues. Germline V gene lookup returns CDR1 MNHNS and CDR2 SASEGT. Between the trimmed V and J ends, which lost 4 bases and 0 bases, there was a span of 18 bases. This CDR3 reads CASSGSRGRHPNYGYTF. The CDR3 DNA reads as TGTGCCAGCAGTGGGAGCCGGGGGAGGCACCCTAACTATGGCTACACCTTC.

In this sample, this clone turned up a few times. The rearrangement links TRBV4-1 to TRBJ1-5; the D gene is possibly TRBD1 (5 bases). Looked up from germline, CDR1 is MGHRA and CDR2 is YSYEKL. V gave up 4 bases and J gave up 3 bases, with 10 bases separating them. The CDR3 loop spans 14 amino acids. CDR3 nucleotides: TGCGCCAGCAGCCTTGGGGGGGTCAATCAGCCCCAGCATTTT. This translates into CASSLGGVNQPQHF.

The CDR3 reads CASSLRGGSYNEQFF. As DNA, the CDR3 is TGTGCCAGCAGTCTTCGAGGCGGGTCTTACAATGAGCAGTTCTTC. The V gene is TRBV7-3, the J gene TRBJ2-1, with D maybe TRBD2 (5 bases). The length of the CDR3 is 15 residues. The germline V gene encodes CDR1 SGHTA and CDR2 FQGTGA. The ends were cut back, 6 bases at V and 4 bases at J, with 16 bases in the middle.

For this clone: One junction end does not reproduce the germline sequence, and a read error may be involved. The V gene is TRBV4-2, the J gene TRBJ2-3, with 9 bases fitting TRBD2. CDR3 length: 16 residues. Germline V gene data show CDR1 as LGHNA and CDR2 as YNFKEQ. In DNA, the CDR3 is TGTGCCGGCAGCCAAGCTCGGACTAGCGGCACAGATACGCAGTATTTT. Amino acid sequence: CAGSQARTSGTDTQYF.

This clone was detected a few times. This sequence joins TRBV10-3 and TRBJ2-3; 7 positions match TRBD2. There are 14 residues in the CDR3. V dropped 6 bases and J dropped 2; count of bases not matched to a gene: 5. The germline CDR1 and CDR2 sequences are ENHRY and SYGVKD. CDR3 coding DNA: TGTGCCATCAGGGGACTAACTAACACAGATACGCAGTATTTT. This translates into CAIRGLTNTDTQYF.